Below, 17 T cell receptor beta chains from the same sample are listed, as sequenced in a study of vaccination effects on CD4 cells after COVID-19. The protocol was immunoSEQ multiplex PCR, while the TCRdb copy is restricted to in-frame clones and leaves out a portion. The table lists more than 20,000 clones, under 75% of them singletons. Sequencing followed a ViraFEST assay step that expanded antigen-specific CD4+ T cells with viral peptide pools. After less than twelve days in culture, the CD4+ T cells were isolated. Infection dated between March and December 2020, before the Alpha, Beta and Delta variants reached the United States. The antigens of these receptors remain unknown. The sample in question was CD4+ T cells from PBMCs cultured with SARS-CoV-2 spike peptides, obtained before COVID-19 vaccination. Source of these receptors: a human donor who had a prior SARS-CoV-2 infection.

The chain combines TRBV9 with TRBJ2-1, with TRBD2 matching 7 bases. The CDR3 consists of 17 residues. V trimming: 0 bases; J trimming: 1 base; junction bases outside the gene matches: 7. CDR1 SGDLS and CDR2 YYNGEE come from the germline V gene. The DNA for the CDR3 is TGTGCCAGCAGCGTAGGACCTAGCGGTTCATCCTACAATGAGCAGTTCTTC. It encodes CASSVGPSGSSYNEQFF.

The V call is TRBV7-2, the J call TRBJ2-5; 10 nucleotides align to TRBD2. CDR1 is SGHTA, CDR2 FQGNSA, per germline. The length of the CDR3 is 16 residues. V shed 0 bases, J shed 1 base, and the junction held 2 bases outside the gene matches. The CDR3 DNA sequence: TGTGCCAGCAGCTTAGCAGCGGGAGGGCTCCAAGAGACCCAGTACTTC. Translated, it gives CASSLAAGGLQETQYF.

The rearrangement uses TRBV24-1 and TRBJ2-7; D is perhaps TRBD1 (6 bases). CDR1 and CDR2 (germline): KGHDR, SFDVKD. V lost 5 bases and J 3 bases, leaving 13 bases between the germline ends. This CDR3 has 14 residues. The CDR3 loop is CATSADHRDYEQYF. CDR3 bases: TGTGCCACCAGTGCTGACCACAGGGACTACGAGCAGTACTTC.

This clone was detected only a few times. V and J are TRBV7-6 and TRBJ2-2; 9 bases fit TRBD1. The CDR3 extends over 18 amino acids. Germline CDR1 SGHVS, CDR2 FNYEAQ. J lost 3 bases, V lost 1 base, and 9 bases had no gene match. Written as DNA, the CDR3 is TGTGCCAGCAGCTTAGGTTGGGGACAGGGAAAGGACACCGGGGAGCTGTTTTTT. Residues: CASSLGWGQGKDTGELFF.

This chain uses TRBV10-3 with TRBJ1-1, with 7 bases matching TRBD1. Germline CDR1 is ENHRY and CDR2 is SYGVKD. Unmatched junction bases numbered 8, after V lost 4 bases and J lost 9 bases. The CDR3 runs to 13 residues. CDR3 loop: CAISVGGRAKAFF. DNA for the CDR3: TGTGCCATCAGTGTAGGGGGCCGGGCCAAAGCTTTCTTT.

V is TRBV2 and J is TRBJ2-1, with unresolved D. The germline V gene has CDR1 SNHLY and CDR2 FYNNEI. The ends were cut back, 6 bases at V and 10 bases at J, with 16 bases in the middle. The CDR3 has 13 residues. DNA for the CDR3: TGTGCCAGCAGCCCGACCGAGCTCGGGGAGCAGTTCTTC. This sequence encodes CASSPTELGEQFF.

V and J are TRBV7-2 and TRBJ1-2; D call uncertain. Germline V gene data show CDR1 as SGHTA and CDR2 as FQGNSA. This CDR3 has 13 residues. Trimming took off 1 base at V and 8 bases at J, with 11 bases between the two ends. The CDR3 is CASSLETSRGYTF. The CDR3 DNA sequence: TGTGCCAGCAGCTTAGAAACGTCGAGAGGCTACACCTTC.

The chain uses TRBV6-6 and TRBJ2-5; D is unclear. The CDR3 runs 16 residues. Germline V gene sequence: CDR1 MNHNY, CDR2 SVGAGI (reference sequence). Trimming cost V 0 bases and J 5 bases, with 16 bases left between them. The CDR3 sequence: CASSYSLWVQDETQYF. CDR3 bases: TGTGCCAGCAGTTACTCTCTGTGGGTACAAGATGAGACCCAGTACTTC.

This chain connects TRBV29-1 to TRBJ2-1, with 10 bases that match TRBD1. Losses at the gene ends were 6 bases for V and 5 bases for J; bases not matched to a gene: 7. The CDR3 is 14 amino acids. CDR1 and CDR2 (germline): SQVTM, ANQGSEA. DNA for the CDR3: TGCAGCGTGGCCGGGGACAGGGGCCACAATGAGCAGTTCTTC. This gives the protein CSVAGDRGHNEQFF.

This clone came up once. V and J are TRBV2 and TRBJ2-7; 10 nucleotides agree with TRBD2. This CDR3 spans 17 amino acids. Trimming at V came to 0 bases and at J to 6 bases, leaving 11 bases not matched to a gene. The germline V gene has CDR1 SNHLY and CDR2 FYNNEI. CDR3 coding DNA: TGTGCCAGCAGTGAAGCGCTTGGGCTAGCGGGGGAGGGCGAGCAGTACTTC. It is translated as CASSEALGLAGEGEQYF.

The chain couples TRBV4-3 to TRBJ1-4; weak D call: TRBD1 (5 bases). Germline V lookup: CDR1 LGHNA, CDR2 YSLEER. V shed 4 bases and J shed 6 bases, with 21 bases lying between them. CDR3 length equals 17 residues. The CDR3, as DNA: TGCGCCAGCAGCCGCAATAGATTGGGACTCAACGATGAAAAACTGTTTTTT. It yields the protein CASSRNRLGLNDEKLFF.

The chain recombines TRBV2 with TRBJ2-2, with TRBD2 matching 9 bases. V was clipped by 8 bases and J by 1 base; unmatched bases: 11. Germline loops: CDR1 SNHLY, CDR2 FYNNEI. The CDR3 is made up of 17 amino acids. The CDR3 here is CASWGASGNLNTGELFF. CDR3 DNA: TGTGCCAGCTGGGGTGCTAGCGGGAATCTGAACACCGGGGAGCTGTTTTTT.

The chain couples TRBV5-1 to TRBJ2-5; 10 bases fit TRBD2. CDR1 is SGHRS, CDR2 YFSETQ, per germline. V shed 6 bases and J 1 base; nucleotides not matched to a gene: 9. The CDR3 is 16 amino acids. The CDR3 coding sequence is TGCGCCAGCAAGCCGTATAGCGGGGGGCTCCAAGAGACCCAGTACTTC. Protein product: CASKPYSGGLQETQYF.

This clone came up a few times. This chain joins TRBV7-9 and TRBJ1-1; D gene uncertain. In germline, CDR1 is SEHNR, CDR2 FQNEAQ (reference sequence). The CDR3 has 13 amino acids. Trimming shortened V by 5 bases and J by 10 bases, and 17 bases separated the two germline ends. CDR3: CASSIVAGNSAFF. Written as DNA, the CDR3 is TGTGCCAGCAGCATTGTCGCCGGGAATTCAGCTTTCTTT.

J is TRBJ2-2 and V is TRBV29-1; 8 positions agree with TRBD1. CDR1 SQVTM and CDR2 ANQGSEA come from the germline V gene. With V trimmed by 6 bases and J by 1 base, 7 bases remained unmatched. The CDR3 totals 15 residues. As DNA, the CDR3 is TGCAGCGTCCGGGCGACAGGGGTGAACACCGGGGAGCTGTTTTTT. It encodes CSVRATGVNTGELFF.

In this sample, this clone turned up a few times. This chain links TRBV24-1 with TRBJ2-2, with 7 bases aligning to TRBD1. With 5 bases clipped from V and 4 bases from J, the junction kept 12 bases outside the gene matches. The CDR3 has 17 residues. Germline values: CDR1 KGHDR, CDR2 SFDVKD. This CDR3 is CATSALTGTDFTGELFF. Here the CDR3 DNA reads TGTGCCACCAGTGCCTTGACCGGGACAGACTTCACCGGGGAGCTGTTTTTT.

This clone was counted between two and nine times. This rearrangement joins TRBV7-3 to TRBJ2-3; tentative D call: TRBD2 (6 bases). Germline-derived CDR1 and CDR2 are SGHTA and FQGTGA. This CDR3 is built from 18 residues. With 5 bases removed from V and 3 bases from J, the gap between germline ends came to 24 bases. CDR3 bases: TGTGCCAGCAGCACTGGACTATTTCGAGCTAAGGATACAGATACGCAGTATTTT. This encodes CASSTGLFRAKDTDTQYF.